A single sample gave rise to the 22 T cell receptor beta chains below, sequenced in a study of technical replicates of blood from a few donors. The data were produced by immunoSEQ multiplex PCR, yet TCRdb's version contains in-frame clones alone and is incomplete. The sample lists over 50,000 clones, roughly 92% occurring once. The sequencing sample was made of PBMCs. The receptors derive from a human donor in good health. Some clones in this sample may be carry-over from other donors' samples.

This clone turned up a few times. This chain uses TRBV19 with TRBJ2-1; a weak D match, TRBD1 (6 bases). The CDR3 has 13 residues. Germline lookup yields CDR1 LNHDA and CDR2 SQIVND (reference sequence). Between the trimmed V and J ends, which lost 7 bases and 7 bases, there was a span of 14 bases. The CDR3 region has the DNA TGTGCCAGTAAACGCAGGGGTGTTAATGAGCAGTTCTTC. As protein: CASKRRGVNEQFF.

This sequence joins TRBV27 and TRBJ1-6; D perhaps matches TRBD1 (6 bases). Looked up from germline, CDR1 is MNHEY and CDR2 is SMNVEV (reference sequence). This CDR3 has 12 amino acids. V dropped 6 bases and J dropped 9 bases, with 9 bases sitting between them. CDR3 coding DNA: TGTGCCAGCAGCCTGGGGGCTTCACCCCTCCACTTT. It yields the protein CASSLGASPLHF.

This chain connects TRBV4-3 to TRBJ2-1, with TRBD2 matching 9 bases. The V and J ends lost 3 bases and 8 bases, in that order; junction bases with no gene match: 11. The CDR3 is 16 amino acids. Germline CDR1 reads LGHNA; CDR2 reads YSLEER. The CDR3 coding sequence is TGCGCCAGCAGCCAGGTTAGCGGGAGTTTGGCGCATGAGCAGTTCTTC. It is translated as CASSQVSGSLAHEQFF.

The chain has TRBV7-2 and TRBJ2-5, with 11 bases matching TRBD2. Germline V lookup: CDR1 SGHTA, CDR2 FQGNSA. V lost 1 base to trimming and J lost 6 bases; unmatched junction nucleotides: 7. The CDR3 sequence is 16 residues long. DNA of the CDR3: TGTGCCAGCAGCTTAGTGGGTAGCGGGGGGGTTAAGACCCAGTACTTC. The encoded protein is CASSLVGSGGVKTQYF.

This CDR3 reads CASSSFSGNTIYF. CDR3 in DNA: TGTGCCAGCAGCTCATTCTCTGGAAACACCATATATTTT. V is TRBV7-9 and J is TRBJ1-3; no clear D gene. V lost 4 bases and J 0 bases, leaving 4 bases between the germline ends. The CDR3 is 13 residues long. CDR1 is SEHNR, CDR2 FQNEAQ, per germline (reference sequence).

The chain links TRBV5-1 to TRBJ2-3; D may be TRBD2 (6 bases). CDR1 is SGHRS, CDR2 YFSETQ, per germline. The CDR3 extends over 16 amino acids. Between the trimmed V and J ends, which lost 0 bases and 1 base, there was a span of 12 bases. The chain's CDR3 is CASSLVGGARTDTQYF. CDR3 DNA: TGCGCCAGCAGCTTGGTTGGCGGGGCCCGCACAGATACGCAGTATTTT.

The V gene is TRBV29-1, the J gene TRBJ2-1; 8 nucleotides align to TRBD1. The CDR3 contains 16 residues. Germline CDR1 reads SQVTM; CDR2 reads ANQGSEA. Unmatched junction bases numbered 17, after V lost 6 bases and J lost 7 bases. CDR3 loop: CSVAATGGLGRNEQFF. In DNA, the CDR3 is TGCAGCGTAGCCGCAACAGGGGGATTAGGGAGGAATGAGCAGTTCTTC.

The chain employs TRBV29-1 and TRBJ1-3; 9 bases map to TRBD1. The junction had 6 bases not matched to a gene; V was cut back by 4 bases and J by 8 bases. Germline CDR1 and CDR2: SQVTM and ANQGSEA. This CDR3 is built from 13 residues. The CDR3, as DNA: TGCAGCGTTGCGGACAGGGGAAGGGACACCATATATTTT. Amino acid sequence: CSVADRGRDTIYF.

The chain carries TRBV19 and TRBJ2-6; 7 positions match TRBD1. J lost 2 bases, V lost 7 bases, and 5 bases had no gene match. Looked up from germline, CDR1 is LNHDA and CDR2 is SQIVND (reference sequence). The CDR3 length is 15 residues. CDR3 bases: TGTGCCAGTAACGAGGGGGCGCCTGGGGCCAACGTCCTGACTTTC. It translates to CASNEGAPGANVLTF. The variable domain in full, completed from reference TRBV19 and TRBJ2-6, reads DGGITQSPKYLFRKEGQNVTLSCEQNLNHDAMYWYRQDPGQGLRLIYYSQIVNDFQKGDIAEGYSVSREKKESFPLTVTSAQKNPTAFYLCASNEGAPGANVLTFGAGSRLTVL.

This rearrangement joins TRBV11-3 to TRBJ2-5; 7 bases line up with TRBD1. With V trimmed by 4 bases and J by 3 bases, 2 bases remained unmatched. The CDR3 is 13 residues long. CDR1 is SGHNT and CDR2 is YENEEA in the germline V gene. The chain's CDR3 is CASSSTGKETQYF. CDR3 nucleotides: TGTGCCAGCAGCTCGACAGGGAAAGAGACCCAGTACTTC.

The rearrangement joins TRBV18 to TRBJ2-5; TRBD1 is a possible D gene (6 bases). Trimming removed 2 bases from V and 5 bases from J, with 6 bases in between. The CDR3 length is 12 residues. The germline V gene has CDR1 KGHSH and CDR2 LQKENI. CDR3 sequence: CASSPTGETQYF. The CDR3 DNA is TGTGCCAGCTCACCAACAGGGGAGACCCAGTACTTC.

This chain joins TRBV9 and TRBJ2-1; 13 positions agree with TRBD2. The CDR3 length is 16 residues. J was trimmed by 9 bases and V by 3 bases; bases with no gene match: 9. CDR1 SGDLS and CDR2 YYNGEE come from the germline V gene. The CDR3 region has the DNA TGTGCCAGCAGCGCCAGACTAGCGGGAGGTCGCGGTGAGCAGTTCTTC. It translates to CASSARLAGGRGEQFF.

The V and J genes are TRBV25-1 and TRBJ2-2; TRBD2 agrees at 11 bases. The CDR3 runs 14 residues. Germline lookup yields CDR1 MGHDK and CDR2 SYGVNS. V lost 7 bases, J lost 6 bases, and 4 bases stayed unmatched. The CDR3 region has the DNA TGTGCCAGCATGACTAGCGGGAATGCCGGGGAGCTGTTTTTT. It yields the protein CASMTSGNAGELFF.

The chain joins TRBV2 to TRBJ1-2, with TRBD1 matching over 9 bases. The V segment lost 6 bases and the J segment 7 bases; nucleotides outside the gene matches: 12. The CDR3 covers 15 residues. The V gene's germline CDR1 is SNHLY and CDR2 FYNNEI. The CDR3 loop reads CASRSPGQGFLGYTF. DNA for the CDR3: TGTGCCAGCAGGTCCCCGGGACAGGGCTTCCTTGGCTACACCTTC.

This clone came up a few times. The rearrangement uses TRBV7-9 and TRBJ1-5; D unclear. Germline V gives CDR1 SEHNR, CDR2 FQNEAQ (reference sequence). V lost 2 bases to trimming and J lost 1 base, with 6 bases between them. The CDR3 is 14 residues long. CDR3 region: CASSLTGSNQPQHF. The DNA of the CDR3 is TGTGCCAGCAGCTTAACCGGGAGCAATCAGCCCCAGCATTTT.

The J gene is TRBJ1-5, the V gene TRBV6-1; tentative D call: TRBD1 (6 bases). The CDR3 totals 13 residues. V was shortened by 6 bases and J by 5 bases, with 11 bases between the two germline ends. Germline V gives CDR1 MNHNS, CDR2 SASEGT. In DNA form, the CDR3 reads TGTGCCAGCAGGACTTCAGGGGATCAGCCCCAGCATTTT. It codes for CASRTSGDQPQHF.

This chain uses TRBV19 with TRBJ2-2, with 9 nucleotides matching TRBD2. Germline trimming cut 3 bases from V and 6 bases from J; bases unmatched to any gene: 8. CDR1 is LNHDA and CDR2 is SQIVND in the germline V gene (reference sequence). There are 16 residues in the CDR3. The CDR3 region is CASSIRLAGLSGELFF. CDR3 in DNA: TGTGCCAGTAGTATTCGGCTAGCGGGGCTCTCCGGGGAGCTGTTTTTT. Complete variable domain (other parts from reference TRBV19 and TRBJ2-2): DGGITQSPKYLFRKEGQNVTLSCEQNLNHDAMYWYRQDPGQGLRLIYYSQIVNDFQKGDIAEGYSVSREKKESFPLTVTSAQKNPTAFYLCASSIRLAGLSGELFFGEGSRLTVL.

The gene calls are TRBV4-1 and TRBJ2-7, with D possibly being TRBD1 (6 bases). There are 15 residues in the CDR3. Germline-derived CDR1 and CDR2 are MGHRA and YSYEKL. V lost 1 base to trimming and J lost 1 base, with 11 bases between them. CDR3 in DNA: TGCGCCAGCAGCCAAGGGACAGAGGCTTCCTACGAGCAGTACTTC. The encoded protein is CASSQGTEASYEQYF.

The rearrangement links TRBV27 to TRBJ2-7, with 9 bases identical to TRBD1. Germline V gene data show CDR1 as MNHEY and CDR2 as SMNVEV (reference sequence). J gave up 0 bases and V 3 bases, and 3 bases lay outside the gene matches. There are 15 residues in the CDR3. CDR3 sequence: CASSFSTGGSYEQYF. The CDR3 DNA reads as TGTGCCAGCAGTTTTTCGACAGGGGGCTCCTACGAGCAGTACTTC.

The V and J genes are TRBV6-5 and TRBJ1-3, with unresolved D. CDR3 length: 13 residues. The V end lost 8 bases, the J end lost 1 base, and 9 bases lay between the germline ends. The V gene's germline CDR1 is MNHEY and CDR2 SVGAGI. CDR3 DNA sequence: TGTGCCAGCTTCGGGTCGTCTGGAAACACCATATATTTT. Protein: CASFGSSGNTIYF.

This chain uses TRBV30 with TRBJ2-3, with D tentatively TRBD2 (7 bases). The CDR3 is 14 residues long. The germline V and J ends were trimmed by 4 bases and 2 bases, with 13 bases remaining between them. Germline V gene sequence: CDR1 GTSNPN, CDR2 SVGIG (reference sequence). DNA of the CDR3: TGTGCCTGGAAGACGGGGGGACACACAGATACGCAGTATTTT. This codes for CAWKTGGHTDTQYF.

The V and J genes are TRBV5-6 and TRBJ2-7; 7 positions agree with TRBD2. Germline CDR1 is SGHDT and CDR2 is YYEEEE. The CDR3 has 13 amino acids. J was trimmed by 0 bases and V by 5 bases; bases with no gene match: 2. In nucleotides, the CDR3 is TGTGCCAGCAGGAGCGGGAACTCCTACGAGCAGTACTTC. Protein product: CASRSGNSYEQYF.